This paragraph reports one T cell receptor (beta chain). This record belongs to a study of blood T cell repertoires in COVID-19. Study context: COVID-19 samples, acute and convalescent, were from the United States, Italy and Spain.

Ages ranged from about 18 to 89 years, with residence in under 25 US areas. In assigning cohorts, the study relied on participant-reported clinical history. Germline V CDR1 and CDR2: LNHDA, SQIVND (reference sequence). Trimming pared 10 bases from V and 5 bases from J, leaving 14 bases between. This CDR3 contains 13 residues. Method: immunoSEQ multiplex PCR; TCRdb's copy keeps in-frame clones and lacks some. The sample records fewer than 400,000 clones, about 90% being singletons. Sequenced: PBMCs or T cells enriched from blood (not recorded which). The TCR comes from a man aged 30 to 39 who had recovered from COVID-19. V is TRBV19 and J is TRBJ1-4, with D tentatively TRBD1 (5 bases). CDR3 in amino acids: CATRVRANEKLFF. The DNA of the CDR3 is TGTGCCACCAGGGTCCGGGCGAATGAAAAACTGTTTTTT. Looking up the rest from reference TRBV19 and TRBJ1-4 gives the full variable domain: DGGITQSPKYLFRKEGQNVTLSCEQNLNHDAMYWYRQDPGQGLRLIYYSQIVNDFQKGDIAEGYSVSREKKESFPLTVTSAQKNPTAFYLCATRVRANEKLFFGSGTQLSVL.